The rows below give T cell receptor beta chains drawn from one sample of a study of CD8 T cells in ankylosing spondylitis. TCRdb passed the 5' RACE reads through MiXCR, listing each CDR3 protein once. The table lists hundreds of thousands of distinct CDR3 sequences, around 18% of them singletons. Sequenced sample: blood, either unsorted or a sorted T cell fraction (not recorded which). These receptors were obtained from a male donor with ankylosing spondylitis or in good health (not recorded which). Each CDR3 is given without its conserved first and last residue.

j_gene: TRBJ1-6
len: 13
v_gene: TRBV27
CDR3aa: ASSLLAGGGSPLH

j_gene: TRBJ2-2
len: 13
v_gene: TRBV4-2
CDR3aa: ASSQEKTFTGELF

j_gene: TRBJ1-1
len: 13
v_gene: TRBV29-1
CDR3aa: SVGQNRISGAEAF

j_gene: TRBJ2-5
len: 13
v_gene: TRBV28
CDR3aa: ASSFVGVEEETQY

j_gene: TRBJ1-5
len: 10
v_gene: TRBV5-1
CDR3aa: ASSGSYQPQH

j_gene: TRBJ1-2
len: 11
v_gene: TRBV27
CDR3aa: ASSQDRTLGYT

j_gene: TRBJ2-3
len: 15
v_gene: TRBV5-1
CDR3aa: ASSLVAGGNRADTQY

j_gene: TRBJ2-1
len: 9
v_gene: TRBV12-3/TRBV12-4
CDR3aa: ASATLNEQF

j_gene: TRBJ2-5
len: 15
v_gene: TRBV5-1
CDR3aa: ASSLGLAGAKQETQY

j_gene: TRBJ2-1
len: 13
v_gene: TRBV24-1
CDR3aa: ATSDFGAAAGVQF

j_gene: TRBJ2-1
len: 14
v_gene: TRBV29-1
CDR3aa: SVQTGTSIFIDEQF

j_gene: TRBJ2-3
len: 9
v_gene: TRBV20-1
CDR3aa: SARVVDTQY

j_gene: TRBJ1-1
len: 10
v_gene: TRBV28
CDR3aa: ASSEMNTEAF

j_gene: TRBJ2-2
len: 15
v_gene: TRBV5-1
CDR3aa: ASSLPTGSGGTGELF